This is a list of T cell receptor beta chains from one sample in a study of cytomegalovirus exposure and HLA in healthy donors. Only in-frame clones appear in the TCRdb table, and some are missing; sequencing was by immunoSEQ multiplex PCR. The table lists 100,000 to 150,000 clones, 55% to 75% of them singletons. Sample: PBMCs. Every receptor here comes from a man aged 30-40 years in good health and CMV-seronegative. Each CDR3 is given with its conserved first and last residue. The order of the fields is D gene, clone size, V gene, J gene, CDR3 protein, CDR3 DNA. A D gene is named only where the DNA matches it firmly. Not all rows give a size; the values are once, few, many and, for expanded clones, a class.

>NA|NA|TRBV2|TRBJ2-5
CASSGFREETQYF
TGTGCCAGCAGTGGATTCAGGGAAGAGACCCAGTACTTC
>NA|once|TRBV28|TRBJ1-2
CASSLDGQGVYGYTF
TGTGCCAGCAGTCTCGACGGACAAGGGGTCTATGGCTACACCTTC
>TRBD1|NA|TRBV5-1|TRBJ1-4
CASSLDTGDEKLFF
TGCGCCAGCAGCTTGGATACAGGGGATGAAAAACTGTTTTTT
>TRBD1|NA|TRBV25-1|TRBJ2-7
CASSEGTGGEQYF
TGTGCCAGCAGCGAAGGGACAGGCGGCGAGCAGTACTTC
>NA|NA|TRBV28|TRBJ1-1
CASSSGYTEAFF
TGTGCCAGCAGTTCCGGGTACACTGAAGCTTTCTTT
>NA|NA|TRBV6-6|TRBJ1-1
CARMGGGHDTEAFF
TGTGCCAGAATGGGAGGGGGGCATGACACTGAAGCTTTCTTT
>TRBD1|NA|TRBV5-1|TRBJ2-3
CASSTGQGADTQYF
TGCGCCAGCAGCACCGGACAGGGGGCCGATACGCAGTATTTT
>TRBD1|NA|TRBV11-1|TRBJ2-1
CASRTQGAGNEQFF
TGTGCCAGCAGAACGCAGGGGGCAGGCAATGAGCAGTTCTTC
>NA|NA|TRBV21-1|TRBJ1-2
CASSPRGGREYGYTF
TGTGCCAGCAGCCCCCGCGGGGGACGGGAATATGGCTACACCTTC
>TRBD1|once|TRBV13|TRBJ1-2
CASSPQGDRGILYGYTF
TGTGCCAGCAGCCCGCAGGGGGACAGGGGGATCCTCTATGGCTACACCTTC
>NA|NA|TRBV5-1|TRBJ2-5
CASRGDTYQETQYF
TGCGCCAGCAGAGGGGATACGTACCAAGAGACCCAGTACTTC
>NA|NA|TRBV7-6|TRBJ2-2
CASSPDRTPRELFF
TGTGCCAGCAGCCCAGACAGGACACCTCGGGAGCTGTTTTTT
>TRBD2|NA|TRBV7-2|TRBJ2-3
CASSLRRGEGDTQYF
TGTGCCAGCAGCTTACGGCGGGGGGAGGGAGATACGCAGTATTTT
>NA|NA|TRBV11-1|TRBJ2-7
CASSFGPPYEQYF
TGTGCCAGCAGCTTTGGGCCTCCCTACGAGCAGTACTTC
>TRBD2|NA|TRBV6-4|TRBJ2-1
CASSDSAGGYYNEQFF
TGTGCCAGCAGTGACTCAGCGGGGGGGTACTACAATGAGCAGTTCTTC
>TRBD1|NA|TRBV6-5|TRBJ1-2
CASSYSYQGGQYGYTF
TGTGCCAGCAGTTACTCGTACCAGGGGGGCCAATATGGCTACACCTTC
>TRBD2|NA|TRBV4-2|TRBJ2-1
CASSQPGLAAVQFF
TGTGCCAGCAGCCAGCCGGGGCTAGCGGCTGTACAGTTCTTC
>NA|NA|TRBV10-2|TRBJ2-1
CASRPGGSEQFF
TGCGCCAGCAGACCCGGGGGAAGTGAGCAGTTCTTC
>NA|NA|TRBV11-2|TRBJ1-2
CASSLDWSGDYGYTF
TGTGCCAGCAGCTTAGATTGGTCCGGGGACTATGGCTACACCTTC
>TRBD1|few|TRBV9|TRBJ1-3
CASSVGASGGGGNTIYF
TGTGCCAGCAGCGTAGGGGCTTCAGGGGGTGGTGGAAACACCATATATTTT
>NA|once|TRBV7-8|TRBJ2-3
CASSLHRLGAQYF
TGTGCCAGCAGCTTACACAGGTTAGGGGCGCAGTATTTT
>NA|NA|TRBV7-9|TRBJ2-3
CASSTKGERRPDTQYF
TGTGCCAGCAGCACCAAGGGGGAGAGGCGTCCAGATACGCAGTATTTT
>TRBD1|NA|TRBV5-1|TRBJ2-7
CASSLVGTGENEQYF
TGCGCCAGCAGCTTGGTAGGGACAGGGGAAAACGAGCAGTACTTC
>NA|NA|TRBV7-3|TRBJ1-1
CASSLIGGMNTEAFF
TGTGCCAGCAGCTTAATCGGGGGGATGAACACTGAAGCTTTCTTT
>NA|NA|TRBV28|TRBJ1-2
CASSPPGGRGYTF
TGTGCCAGCAGTCCCCCGGGGGGAAGGGGCTACACCTTC
>NA|NA|TRBV28|TRBJ1-6
CASHTPSSYNSPLHF
TGTGCCAGCCATACGCCGAGCTCCTATAATTCACCCCTCCACTTT
>NA|NA|TRBV9|TRBJ2-3
CASSVGSGTQKTDTQYF
TGTGCCAGCAGCGTGGGGTCCGGGACACAAAAGACAGATACGCAGTATTTT
>TRBD1|NA|TRBV28|TRBJ2-5
CASRPARQGAGETQYF
TGTGCCAGCAGACCGGCCCGACAGGGGGCAGGGGAGACCCAGTACTTC
>TRBD1|NA|TRBV4-1|TRBJ2-4
CASSPGDSQYF
TGCGCCAGCAGCCCTGGGGACAGCCAGTACTTC
>TRBD2|few|TRBV7-9|TRBJ2-2
CASSQGGGSGGATGELFF
TGTGCCAGCAGCCAAGGGGGGGGTAGCGGGGGGGCCACCGGGGAGCTGTTTTTT